The sequence of this T cell receptor beta chain was determined in a study of blood T cell repertoires in COVID-19 (dated by TCRdb to the early 2020s). The study in broad terms: Samples from collaborators originated in the United States, Italy and Spain and spanned both the acute and convalescent phases of COVID-19. Nearly every sample came with metadata listing a de-identified subject ID, COVID-19 status, age in years and sex. The prospective study material was composed of cDNA or gDNA derived from T cells, B-cell-depleted T cells, or PBMCs. The samples were drawn from two sources: the first 160 participants of the ongoing ImmuneRACE study, and 1,254 subjects contributed by 6 global collaborators. Deeply sampled blood TCRbeta repertoires from subjects exposed to, actively infected with, or recovered from COVID-19 were included in the dataset. The repertoires were released in a freely available public database intended as a resource for research on the immune response to SARS-CoV-2. Where HLA class I and class II types were available, the types were taken from metadata supplied by the sample provider, not from assay-based typing.

Via the germline V gene (reference sequence), CDR1 is SGHNT and CDR2 YYREEE. The CDR3 holds 15 amino acids from the cysteine to the phenylalanine. The read is trimmed to its CDR3 DNA, 45 bases read in frame from base 1. V gives up 0 bases and J gives up 1 base, and the segment between their germline ends measures 8 bases. The research as a whole found: The amount of clinical and demographic metadata varied by source and participant and was provided uncurated.

Collaborating institutions collected whole blood in K2EDTA tubes following their own protocols. For TCRbeta analysis, collaborators shipped samples in one of three forms: frozen whole blood, isolated PBMCs, or DNA extracted from either of those sample types. About this clone itself: Its antigen remains unidentified. No much larger clone exists at a distance of one base, and base qualities are not known.

TCRbeta CDR3 regions were amplified from genomic DNA using the immunoSEQ Assay, a bias-controlled multiplex PCR. As for the original processing: Nucleated cell counts per sample were estimated from amplification of reference gene primers within the assay. To quantify the absolute abundance of each unique TCRbeta CDR3 rearrangement, sequence reads were collapsed and filtered. Productive Simpson clonality was computed per sample as the square root of Simpson's diversity index over productive rearrangements. TCRdb limited this immuneACCESS table to in-frame rearrangements with V and J called. A share of clones is missing; checked studies link under half to unresolved V genes, and the rest is unexplained. V and J calls and clone size are copied from that table; D and trimming were computed from the DNA. This sample lists 250,000 to 300,000 clones; 65% to 85% were detected once. About 5.7% of the sample rests with the top ten.

The source of this sequence is an elderly man with acute or convalescent COVID-19. Source material: peripheral blood. The chain links TRBV5-4 with TRBJ1-3; a confident D gene designation cannot be given. The sequenced DNA is TGTGCCAGCAGCTTGGGGGTCGGGTCTGGAAACACCATATATTTT. This sequence encodes CASSLGVGSGNTIYF.